One and the same sample provided the 8 T cell receptor beta chains below, sequenced in a study of OX40 agonist ivuxolimab in advanced cancers. Clones were read by immunoSEQ multiplex PCR, and TCRdb kept only the in-frame ones, dropping some. The sample yields roughly 79,000 clones, about 89% seen once. The material was CD4+ or CD8+ T cells sorted from blood, obtained in a trial of the OX40 agonist ivuxolimab. These receptors all come from an adult with an advanced solid tumor such as melanoma, head and neck, liver or kidney cancer.

With respect to this clone: Within the sample, other DNA sequences also encode this same CDR3. This chain joins TRBV5-1 and TRBJ2-5; TRBD2 aligns across 7 bases. Germline V lookup: CDR1 SGHRS, CDR2 YFSETQ. With V trimmed by 2 bases and J by 5 bases, 3 bases remained unmatched. The CDR3 covers 13 residues. The CDR3 is CASSFQGGETQYF. For the CDR3, the DNA is TGCGCCAGCAGCTTCCAGGGAGGGGAGACCCAGTACTTC.

The chain employs TRBV5-1 and TRBJ2-1; 7 nucleotides agree with TRBD2. V gave up 3 bases and J gave up 7 bases; unmatched junction bases: 13. The germline gives CDR1 SGHRS, CDR2 YFSETQ. The CDR3 contains 16 residues. The CDR3 here is CASSSRLADSTNEQFF. As DNA, the CDR3 is TGCGCCAGCAGCTCCCGACTAGCCGATTCTACAAATGAGCAGTTCTTC.

This clone was detected only once. The chain recombines TRBV2 with TRBJ2-3; D might be TRBD1 (6 bases). Trimming stripped 6 bases from V and 5 bases from J, with 9 bases between. Germline CDR1 is SNHLY and CDR2 is FYNNEI. The length of the CDR3 is 12 residues. For the CDR3, the DNA is TGTGCCAGCAGCCAGGACAGAGATACGCAGTATTTT. Its protein product is CASSQDRDTQYF.

The chain couples TRBV5-1 to TRBJ1-3, with D unclear. The V end lost 4 bases, the J end lost 0 bases, and 8 bases lay between the germline ends. This CDR3 spans 14 amino acids. Per the germline V gene, CDR1 is SGHRS and CDR2 is YFSETQ. CDR3 coding DNA: TGCGCCAGCAGCCTCGACTTCTCTGGAAACACCATATATTTT. It encodes CASSLDFSGNTIYF.

This clone has a handful of counts. The chain carries TRBV11-3 and TRBJ2-1; D not certain. The CDR3 runs to 15 residues. Germline-derived CDR1 and CDR2 are SGHNT and YENEEA. V lost 1 base and J 9 bases, leaving 16 bases between the germline ends. CDR3 sequence reads: CASSLGSYQSGEQFF. In DNA, the CDR3 is TGTGCCAGCAGCTTAGGCTCCTACCAGTCGGGTGAGCAGTTCTTC.

The chain recombines TRBV6-1 with TRBJ2-7, with a weak D call TRBD1 (6 bases). The CDR3 length is 13 residues. CDR1 is MNHNS, CDR2 SASEGT, per germline. V was clipped by 4 bases and J by 3 bases, with 10 bases between them. Written as DNA, the CDR3 is TGTGCCAGCAGTGGACAGGCGTACTACGAGCAGTACTTC. Translating it yields CASSGQAYYEQYF.

This clone was detected once. The CDR3 region has the DNA TGTGCCAGCAGTTTAATCAGGGGGCAAAACGTCCTGACTTTC. Its translation: CASSLIRGQNVLTF. The chain links TRBV28 to TRBJ2-6, with TRBD1 matching 8 bases. The germline CDR1 and CDR2 sequences are MDHEN and SYDVKM. The CDR3 runs 14 residues. The ends lost 2 bases at V and 10 bases at J; junction bases unmatched: 4.

J is TRBJ1-5 and V is TRBV9; tentatively, D is TRBD1 (6 bases). Germline V gene sequence: CDR1 SGDLS, CDR2 YYNGEE. This CDR3 comprises 15 residues. V was trimmed by 0 bases and J by 6 bases, leaving 13 bases between them. CDR3 residues: CASSVGTGPGQPQHF. In DNA form, the CDR3 reads TGTGCCAGCAGCGTAGGAACAGGGCCCGGTCAGCCCCAGCATTTT.